One sample yielded the 3 T cell receptor beta chains listed below, sequenced in a study of T cell responses to AZD1222 COVID-19 vaccine (dated by TCRdb to the early 2020s). Taken with the paper, the label for time point translates to: about 28 days (+/-7) after the second vaccine dose. Libraries were prepared through the immunoSEQ multiplex PCR assay. As stored in TCRdb, this immuneACCESS dataset retains in-frame rearrangements with V and J assigned. A fraction of the clones does not appear; measured against another copy, unresolved V genes explain less than half of the discrepancy, and the remainder lacks a known reason. The sample contains about 270,000 clones, 90% to 95% of them found a single time. The top ten clones comprise roughly 0.5% of the sample. Sequenced material: peripheral blood, taken 28 days after the second AZD1222 dose. All receptors come from an adult who received the AZD1222 COVID-19 vaccine.

V usage is TRBV2 and J usage is TRBJ2-7; possible D gene TRBD2, 7 bases. The CDR3 length is 15 residues. Germline CDR1 is SNHLY and CDR2 is FYNNEI. The ends were cut back, 8 bases at V and 2 bases at J, with 19 bases in the middle. The CDR3 nucleotides read TGTGCCAGCCAGAGGGAGGGACACCGTACCTACGAGCAGTACTTC. It is translated as CASQREGHRTYEQYF.

The rearrangement links TRBV29-1 to TRBJ2-5; perhaps TRBD2 as D (7 bases). Per the germline V gene, CDR1 is SQVTM and CDR2 is ANQGSEA. This CDR3 has 18 residues. Between the trimmed V and J ends, which lost 6 bases and 4 bases, there was a span of 30 bases. CDR3 sequence: CSVFGALLNGGQGETQYF. For the CDR3, the DNA is TGCAGCGTCTTCGGGGCCTTACTAAACGGGGGGCAGGGAGAGACCCAGTACTTC.

This CDR3 is CASSMGAGYGYTF. The CDR3 DNA reads TGTGCCAGTAGTATGGGCGCAGGGTATGGCTACACCTTC. The chain joins TRBV19 to TRBJ1-2, with D perhaps TRBD1 (5 bases). CDR1 and CDR2 from the germline V gene are LNHDA and SQIVND (reference sequence). V lost 3 bases, J lost 5 bases, and 10 bases lay in between. CDR3 size: 13 residues.